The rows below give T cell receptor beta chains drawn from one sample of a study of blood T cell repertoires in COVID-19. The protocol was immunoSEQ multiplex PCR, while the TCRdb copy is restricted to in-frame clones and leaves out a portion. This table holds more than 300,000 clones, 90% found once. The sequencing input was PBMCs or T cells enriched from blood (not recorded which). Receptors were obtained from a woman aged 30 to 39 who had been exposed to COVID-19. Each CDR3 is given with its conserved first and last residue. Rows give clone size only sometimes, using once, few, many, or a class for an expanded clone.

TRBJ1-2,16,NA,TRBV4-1,CASSQAPGQATYGYTF
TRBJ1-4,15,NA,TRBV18,CASSPRDFQREKLFF
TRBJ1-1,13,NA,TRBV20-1,CSASRTGYTEAFF
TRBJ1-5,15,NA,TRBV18,CASSPQGIRNQPQHF
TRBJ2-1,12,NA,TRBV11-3,CASSSTSAEQFF
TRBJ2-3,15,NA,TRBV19,CASSIKRTYTDTQYF
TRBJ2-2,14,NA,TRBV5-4,CASSQQGMTGELFF
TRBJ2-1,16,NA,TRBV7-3,CASSPTTVQTDNEQFF
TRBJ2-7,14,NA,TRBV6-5,CASSQRQGPYEQYF
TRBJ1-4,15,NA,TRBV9,CASSLTTATNEKLFF
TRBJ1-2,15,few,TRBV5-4,CASTREVQGREGYTF
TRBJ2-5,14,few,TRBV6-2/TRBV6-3,CASSYAANRETQYF
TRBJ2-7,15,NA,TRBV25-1,CASSGPGQGPYEQYF
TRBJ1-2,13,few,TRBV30,CAWSLTLNYGYTF
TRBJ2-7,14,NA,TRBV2,CASSEQGQLYEQYF
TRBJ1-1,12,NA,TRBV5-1,CASSPNQGGAFF
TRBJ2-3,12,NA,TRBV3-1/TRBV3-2,CASSQPLDTQYF
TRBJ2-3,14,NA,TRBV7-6,CASSPGSGADTQYF
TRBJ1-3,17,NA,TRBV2,CASSVIGTASSGNTIYF
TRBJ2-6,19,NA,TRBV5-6,CASSFPRTGGLSGANVLTF
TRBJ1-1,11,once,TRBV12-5,CASGLNTEAFF
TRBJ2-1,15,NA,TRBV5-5,CASSPGVSSYNEQFF
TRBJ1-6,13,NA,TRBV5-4,CASSQDSISPLHF
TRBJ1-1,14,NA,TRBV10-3,CAISEFMGGTEAFF
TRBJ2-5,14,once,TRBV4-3,CASSQDRGRETQYF
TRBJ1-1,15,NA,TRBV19,CASSGFRAVNTEAFF
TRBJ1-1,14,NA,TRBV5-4,CASRREQGRTEAFF
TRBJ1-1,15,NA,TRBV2,CASSEQVRMNTEAFF
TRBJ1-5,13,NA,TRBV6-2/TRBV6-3,CASSRTGNQPQHF
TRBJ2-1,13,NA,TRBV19,CASKSLAGSWQFF
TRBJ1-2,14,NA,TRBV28,CASSFSDSRAGYTF
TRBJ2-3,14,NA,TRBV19,CASSSSSGEDTQYF
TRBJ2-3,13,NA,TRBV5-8,CASSSQTTDTQYF
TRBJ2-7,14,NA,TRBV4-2,CASSQGSRRDEQYF
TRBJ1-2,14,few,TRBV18,CASSPQAGLDGYTF
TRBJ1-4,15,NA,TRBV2,CASTSAGTGNEKLFF
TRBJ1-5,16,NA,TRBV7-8,CASSLGTGAPNQPQHF
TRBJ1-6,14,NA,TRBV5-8,CASSLGGSYSPLHF
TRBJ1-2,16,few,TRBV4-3,CASSQDPAGPNYGYTF
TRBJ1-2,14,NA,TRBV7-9,CASSLLQIPYGYTF
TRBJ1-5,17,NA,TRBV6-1,CASSETSRGASNQPQHF
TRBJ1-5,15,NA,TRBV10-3,CATRSFGQPQEPQHF
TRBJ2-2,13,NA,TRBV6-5,CASRIAGPGELFF
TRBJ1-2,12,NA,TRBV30,CAWSTGIYGYTF
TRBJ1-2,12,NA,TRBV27,CASSSQGGGYTF
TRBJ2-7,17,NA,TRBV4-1,CASSHSTPRDRYYEQYF
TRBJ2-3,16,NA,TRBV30,CAWGPILRGATDTQYF
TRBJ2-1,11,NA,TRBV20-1,CSARNPSGQFF
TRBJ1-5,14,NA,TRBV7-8,CASSPRTGFQPQHF
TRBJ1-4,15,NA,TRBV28,CASSLMGQGSEKLFF
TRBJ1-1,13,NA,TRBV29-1,CSVEGSKNTEAFF